Sequencing of this T cell receptor beta chain was carried out in a study of cytomegalovirus exposure and HLA in healthy donors. Study at large: One earlier analysis, a look at 180 million or so T cells, found some 120 million unique TCR beta sequences. Study results and caveats: Data from an earlier analysis indicated that most TCR beta V segments were productive either about 87% or about 30% of the time. A later look showed TCR association rates differing by HLA locus, highest for DRB1 and lowest for HLA-C.

Use of 60 Vbeta and 13 Jbeta primers characterized the PCR. Sequenced by immunoSEQ multiplex PCR; TCRdb stores in-frame clones only, minus some. This table has just over 150,000 clones, approximately 80% appearing once. Trimming took 3 bases from V and 4 from J, leaving 9 bases between them. Germline assignment: CDR1 LNHDA and CDR2 SQIVND (reference sequence). This CDR3 is built from 14 residues. This clone occurred a few times. As yet, its antigen is unknown. Sample: PBMCs. The chain is built from TRBV19 and TRBJ2-2; D is uncertain. This TCR came from a male donor in good health and CMV-seropositive. In DNA form, the CDR3 reads TGTGCCAGTAGTATCAGTCATTCCACCGGGGAGCTGTTTTTT. The encoded protein is CASSISHSTGELFF.